This T cell receptor beta chain was documented in a study of siplizumab effects on memory and regulatory T cells. Study-level results: Only a minority of proliferating CD4+ or CD8+ clones had an assignable naive or memory phenotype, with roughly 75-96% lacking one.

The CDR3 is 15 amino acids. The germline CDR1 and CDR2 sequences are SGHAT and FQNNGV. The V gene end was trimmed by 1 base and the J gene end by 10 bases; junction bases not matched to a gene: 8. Concerning this clone: Its target is not known.

Repertoires were generated with immunoSEQ multiplex PCR, while TCRdb's copy carries only in-frame clones and drops some. The table records around 100,000 clones, 94% of them present only once. The chain combines TRBV11-2 with TRBJ2-1; 9 bases are shared with TRBD2. The sequence derives from a human donor in good health. The specimen was non-Treg CD4+ T cells sorted from blood. The CDR3 here is CASSLGAGGPLEQFF. In DNA, the CDR3 is TGTGCCAGCAGCTTAGGAGCGGGAGGCCCTCTCGAGCAGTTCTTC.